A single sample gave rise to the 27 T cell receptor beta chains below, sequenced in a study of immune evolution from preneoplasia to lung adenocarcinoma. Profiling relied on immunoSEQ multiplex PCR, and the TCRdb table lists in-frame clones only, not all of them. The sample records fewer than 50,000 clones, approximately 80% being singletons. Sample: FFPE invasive lung adenocarcinoma tissue. The receptors originated from a person in their sixties with lung adenocarcinoma.

The table lists this clone with a count of one. The CDR3 loop reads CASSKPRGSGGNTIYF. CDR3 bases: TGTGCCAGTAGTAAACCCAGGGGAAGCGGAGGAAACACCATATATTTT. This chain links TRBV19 with TRBJ1-3, with D possibly being TRBD1 (6 bases). The V gene's germline CDR1 is LNHDA and CDR2 SQIVND (reference sequence). The V gene lost 4 bases and the J gene lost 4 bases, with 17 bases spanning the gap. This CDR3 is 16 amino acids long.

The rearrangement joins TRBV11-2 to TRBJ2-7, with 8 bases lining up with TRBD2. The germline V gene has CDR1 SGHAT and CDR2 FQNNGV. The CDR3 is made up of 14 amino acids. J gave up 6 bases and V 3 bases, and 7 bases lay outside the gene matches. This CDR3 is CASSFGAGGREQYF. In DNA, the CDR3 is TGTGCCAGCAGCTTCGGGGCGGGGGGACGCGAGCAGTACTTC.

This clone has a handful of counts. The genes are TRBV18 and TRBJ2-7; no reliable D call. Trimming took off 0 bases at V and 2 bases at J, with 8 bases between the two ends. The CDR3 runs 14 residues. CDR1 KGHSH and CDR2 LQKENI come from the germline V gene. CDR3 coding DNA: TGTGCCAGCTCACCACCGCAGAGCCCCTACGAGCAGTACTTC. It yields the protein CASSPPQSPYEQYF. The full variable domain, completed using reference TRBV18 and TRBJ2-7, is NAGVMQNPRHLVRRRGQEARLRCSPMKGHSHVYWYRQLPEEGLKFMVYLQKENIIDESGMPKERFSAEFPKEGPSILRIQQVVRGDSAAYFCASSPPQSPYEQYFGPGTRLTVT.

This sequence joins TRBV10-2 and TRBJ2-3, with D possibly TRBD2 on 6 matching bases. In germline, CDR1 is WSHSY, CDR2 SAAADI. Trimming removed 5 bases from V and 7 bases from J, with 16 bases in between. CDR3 length: 14 residues. CDR3 bases: TGCGCCAGCAGTTCGGGACTCACCGAGAATACGCAGTATTTT. As protein: CASSSGLTENTQYF.

This clone was observed once. The J gene is TRBJ1-4, the V gene TRBV5-1; the match to TRBD1 covers 8 bases. This CDR3 spans 14 amino acids. Germline V gives CDR1 SGHRS, CDR2 YFSETQ. With 5 bases clipped from V and 4 bases from J, the junction kept 4 bases outside the gene matches. The CDR3 bases are TGCGCCAGCAGTCCACAGGGGGTTAATGAAAAACTGTTTTTT. Translating it yields CASSPQGVNEKLFF.

This sequence joins TRBV2 and TRBJ1-1; D uncertain. V was cut by 3 bases and J by 3 bases, with 8 bases left in between. This CDR3 has 13 residues. CDR1 and CDR2 from the germline V gene are SNHLY and FYNNEI. Here the CDR3 reads CASSDSTYTEAFF. The CDR3 DNA follows: TGTGCCAGCAGTGACTCGACTTACACTGAAGCTTTCTTT.

A word on this clone: A read error may produce the germline difference seen at one junction end. The V and J genes are TRBV14 and TRBJ2-7, with 10 bases that match TRBD2. This CDR3 has 15 residues. Germline-derived CDR1 and CDR2 are SGHDN and FVKESK. In DNA form, the CDR3 reads TGTGCCAGCAGCTACTCTAGCGGGAGCTCCCACGAGCAGTACTTC. This encodes CASSYSSGSSHEQYF.

The rearrangement joins TRBV28 to TRBJ1-5; 7 bases are a match to TRBD1. J gave up 7 bases and V 3 bases, and 9 bases lay outside the gene matches. The V gene's germline CDR1 is MDHEN and CDR2 SYDVKM. CDR3 length equals 15 residues. The CDR3 is CASSFPTGLYQPQHF. The CDR3 DNA sequence: TGTGCCAGCAGTTTCCCGACAGGGCTGTACCAGCCCCAGCATTTT. Using reference TRBV28 and TRBJ1-5 for the parts outside the CDR3, the full variable domain is DVKVTQSSRYLVKRTGEKVFLECVQDMDHENMFWYRQDPGLGLRLIYFSYDVKMKEKGDIPEGYSVSREKKERFSLILESASTNQTSMYLCASSFPTGLYQPQHFGDGTRLSIL.

The chain has TRBV5-6 and TRBJ2-5, with 8 positions matching TRBD1. Germline CDR1 and CDR2: SGHDT and YYEEEE. With V trimmed by 4 bases and J by 5 bases, 10 bases remained unmatched. The CDR3 consists of 15 residues. The CDR3 is CASSLSGGASETQYF. The CDR3 DNA follows: TGTGCCAGCAGCCTGTCAGGGGGCGCTTCGGAGACCCAGTACTTC.

CDR3 region: CASSLEGRGTSEQYF. CDR3 bases: TGTGCCAGCAGCTTAGAGGGCAGGGGCACCTCCGAGCAGTACTTC. The chain recombines TRBV7-2 with TRBJ2-7; tentatively, D is TRBD1 (6 bases). Germline V lookup: CDR1 SGHTA, CDR2 FQGNSA. The CDR3 sequence is 15 residues long. Trimming stripped 1 base from V and 6 bases from J, with 16 bases between.

CDR3 region: CASNPTGRTEAFF. The CDR3 DNA reads as TGTGCCAGTAATCCGACAGGGCGGACTGAAGCTTTCTTT. This chain connects TRBV19 to TRBJ1-1; 7 bases agree with TRBD1. Per the germline V gene, CDR1 is LNHDA and CDR2 is SQIVND (reference sequence). This CDR3 region has 13 residues. V gave up 7 bases and J gave up 5 bases; unmatched junction bases: 7.

This chain uses TRBV7-9 with TRBJ2-1; 7 bases fit TRBD2. The CDR3 covers 16 residues. The V and J ends lost 3 bases and 3 bases, in that order; junction bases with no gene match: 8. Germline V CDR1 and CDR2: SEHNR, FQNEAQ (reference sequence). CDR3 region: CASSLGRAGYYNEQFF. CDR3 coding DNA: TGTGCCAGCAGCTTGGGGAGAGCGGGATACTACAATGAGCAGTTCTTC. The full variable domain, completed using reference TRBV7-9 and TRBJ2-1, is DTGVSQNPRHKITKRGQNVTFRCDPISEHNRLYWYRQTLGQGPEFLTYFQNEAQLEKSRLLSDRFSAERPKGSFSTLEIQRTEQGDSAMYLCASSLGRAGYYNEQFFGPGTRLTVL.

The rearrangement joins TRBV28 to TRBJ1-1, with D hard to call. The germline V gene has CDR1 MDHEN and CDR2 SYDVKM. The CDR3 length is 16 residues. V was cut by 3 bases and J by 5 bases, with 19 bases left in between. The CDR3 nucleotides read TGTGCCAGCAGTTTGAAGGTTTTGGGGAGTCGGACTGAAGCTTTCTTT. Encoded protein: CASSLKVLGSRTEAFF.

This clone is labeled medium-sized. The genes are TRBV5-4 and TRBJ2-7, with TRBD2 matching over 9 bases. Germline V CDR1 and CDR2: SGHNT, YYREEE (reference sequence). V dropped 1 base and J dropped 1; count of bases not matched to a gene: 3. This CDR3 spans 15 amino acids. CDR3 sequence reads: CASSLQSGRSYEQYF. DNA for the CDR3: TGTGCCAGCAGCTTGCAGAGCGGGAGGTCCTACGAGCAGTACTTC.

V is TRBV9 and J is TRBJ2-2; 9 bases are a match to TRBD1. The CDR3 runs to 15 residues. Trimming removed 2 bases from V and 6 bases from J; junction bases left unmatched: 5. The germline V gene encodes CDR1 SGDLS and CDR2 YYNGEE. CDR3 residues: CASSVGDRAAGELFF. In DNA, the CDR3 is TGTGCCAGCAGCGTCGGGGACAGGGCAGCCGGGGAGCTGTTTTTT.

V is TRBV2 and J is TRBJ1-5; D unresolved. Looked up from germline, CDR1 is SNHLY and CDR2 is FYNNEI. CDR3 length equals 12 residues. Trimming took 0 bases from V and 7 from J, leaving 4 bases between them. CDR3: CASSEAGQPQHF. CDR3 DNA sequence: TGTGCCAGCAGTGAAGCAGGACAGCCCCAGCATTTT. Drawing the rest from reference TRBV2 and TRBJ1-5, the complete variable domain is EPEVTQTPSHQVTQMGQEVILRCVPISNHLYFYWYRQILGQKVEFLVSFYNNEISEKSEIFDDQFSVERPDGSNFTLKIRSTKLEDSAMYFCASSEAGQPQHFGDGTRLSIL.

V and J are TRBV6-1 and TRBJ2-5; the D gene could be TRBD1 or TRBD2 (5 bases each). Trimming took 8 bases from V and 2 from J, leaving 15 bases between them. From germline, CDR1 is MNHNS and CDR2 SASEGT. The CDR3 length is 14 residues. In nucleotides, the CDR3 is TGTGCCAGCGGGACGGACACGGGGCAAGAGACCCAGTACTTC. Amino acids: CASGTDTGQETQYF.

The rearrangement uses TRBV30 and TRBJ2-1, with D possibly TRBD2 on 5 matching bases. Germline CDR1 reads GTSNPN; CDR2 reads SVGIG (reference sequence). This CDR3 is 12 amino acids long. V was shortened by 2 bases and J by 9 bases, with 11 bases between the two germline ends. The CDR3 region has the DNA TGTGCCTGGAGTTCCCTTCGGGGTGAGCAGTTCTTC. Encoded protein: CAWSSLRGEQFF. Drawing the rest from reference TRBV30 and TRBJ2-1, the complete variable domain is SQTIHQWPATLVQPVGSPLSLECTVEGTSNPNLYWYRQAAGRGLQLLFYSVGIGQISSEVPQNLSASRPQDRQFILSSKKLLLSDSGFYLCAWSSLRGEQFFGPGTRLTVL.

The chain links TRBV6-6 to TRBJ1-4; D gene unclear. Germline V lookup: CDR1 MNHNY, CDR2 SVGAGI (reference sequence). V was pared by 3 bases and J by 5 bases, with 7 bases between. The CDR3 loop spans 13 amino acids. The chain's CDR3 is CASSYGHNEKLFF. The CDR3 region has the DNA TGTGCCAGCAGTTATGGTCACAATGAAAAACTGTTTTTT.

This clone was seen a few times. This chain's CDR3 is CASSSQGLDFSGANVLTF. The CDR3 coding sequence is TGTGCCAGCAGCTCCCAGGGGTTGGATTTCTCTGGGGCCAACGTCCTGACTTTC. This chain connects TRBV7-8 to TRBJ2-6; D may be TRBD1 (6 bases). The ends were cut back, 4 bases at V and 0 bases at J, with 16 bases in the middle. Germline V gene lookup returns CDR1 SGHVS and CDR2 FQNEAQ. The CDR3 length is 18 residues. The complete variable domain, with remaining parts taken from reference TRBV7-8 and TRBJ2-6, reads GAGVSQSPRYKVAKRGQDVALRCDPISGHVSLFWYQQALGQGPEFLTYFQNEAQLDKSGLPSDRFFAERPEGSVSTLKIQRTQQEDSAVYLCASSSQGLDFSGANVLTFGAGSRLTVL.

V usage is TRBV7-9 and J usage is TRBJ1-2; 9 nucleotides match TRBD1. Per germline, CDR1 SEHNR and CDR2 FQNEAQ (reference sequence). Losses at the gene ends were 5 bases for V and 13 bases for J; bases not matched to a gene: 17. The CDR3 is 15 amino acids. CDR3 loop: CASSAQSGTGTCCTF. The CDR3 DNA reads as TGTGCCAGCAGCGCCCAATCCGGGACAGGGACATGCTGCACCTTC.

The genes are TRBV5-6 and TRBJ2-5; D not resolved. Germline-derived CDR1 and CDR2 are SGHDT and YYEEEE. With 4 bases removed from V and 0 bases from J, the gap between germline ends came to 7 bases. This CDR3 region has 13 residues. CDR3 in DNA: TGTGCCAGCAGCCTCCTCTACCAAGAGACCCAGTACTTC. Translation: CASSLLYQETQYF.

This chain links TRBV7-9 with TRBJ1-1; D is uncertain. Per the germline V gene, CDR1 is SEHNR and CDR2 is FQNEAQ (reference sequence). V shed 5 bases and J shed 1 base, with 14 bases lying between them. This CDR3 region has 15 residues. The CDR3 here is CASSPDLSWNTEAFF. CDR3 bases: TGTGCCAGCAGCCCCGATCTAAGCTGGAACACTGAAGCTTTCTTT.

This rearrangement joins TRBV2 to TRBJ1-5, with D hard to call. Trimming stripped 6 bases from V and 0 bases from J, with 9 bases between. In germline, CDR1 is SNHLY, CDR2 FYNNEI. CDR3 length equals 14 residues. CDR3 nucleotide sequence: TGTGCCAGCAGGGGGAGAGTTAGCAATCAGCCCCAGCATTTT. Translated: CASRGRVSNQPQHF.

This chain joins TRBV7-8 and TRBJ2-1; 9 bases match TRBD2. Looked up from germline, CDR1 is SGHVS and CDR2 is FQNEAQ. This CDR3 contains 16 residues. The V gene end was trimmed by 5 bases and the J gene end by 10 bases; junction bases not matched to a gene: 15. The chain's CDR3 is CASSLYAREGRGEQFF. CDR3 DNA sequence: TGTGCCAGCAGCCTGTATGCGCGGGAGGGCCGAGGGGAGCAGTTCTTC.

The chain uses TRBV28 and TRBJ2-3; the D call may be TRBD1 or TRBD2 (6 bases each). The CDR3 loop spans 17 amino acids. The germline V and J ends were trimmed by 1 base and 0 bases, with 14 bases remaining between them. Germline lookup yields CDR1 MDHEN and CDR2 SYDVKM. The CDR3 nucleotides are TGTGCCAGCAGTTTATTCGGGGGAGACAGGAGCACAGATACGCAGTATTTT. This translates into CASSLFGGDRSTDTQYF.

The chain links TRBV5-1 to TRBJ2-1; a possible D gene is TRBD2 (5 bases). Germline lookup yields CDR1 SGHRS and CDR2 YFSETQ. V lost 0 bases and J 6 bases, leaving 7 bases between the germline ends. The CDR3 covers 13 residues. Here the CDR3 DNA reads TGCGCCAGCAGCTTGGGACTACCCAATGAGCAGTTCTTC. Translated, it gives CASSLGLPNEQFF. The full variable domain, its missing parts supplied by reference TRBV5-1 and TRBJ2-1, is KAGVTQTPRYLIKTRGQQVTLSCSPISGHRSVSWYQQTPGQGLQFLFEYFSETQRNKGNFPGRFSGRQFSNSRSEMNVSTLELGDSALYLCASSLGLPNEQFFGPGTRLTVL.